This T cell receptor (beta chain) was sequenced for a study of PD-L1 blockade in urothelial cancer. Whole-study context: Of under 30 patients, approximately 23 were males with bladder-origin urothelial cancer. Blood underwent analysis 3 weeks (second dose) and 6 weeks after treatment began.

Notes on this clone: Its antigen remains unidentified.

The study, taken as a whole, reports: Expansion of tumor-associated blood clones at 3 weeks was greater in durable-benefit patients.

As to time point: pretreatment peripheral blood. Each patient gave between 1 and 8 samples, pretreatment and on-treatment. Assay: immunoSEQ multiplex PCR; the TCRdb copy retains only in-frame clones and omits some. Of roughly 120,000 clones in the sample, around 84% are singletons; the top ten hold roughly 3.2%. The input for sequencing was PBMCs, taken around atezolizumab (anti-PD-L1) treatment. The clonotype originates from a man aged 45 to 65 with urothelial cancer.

The CDR3 DNA sequence: TGTGCCAGCAGCCTAGGACTACCACCGAACAATGAGCAGTTCTTC. This encodes CASSLGLPPNNEQFF. V usage is TRBV7-8 and J usage is TRBJ2-1; possibly TRBD2 for D (6 bases). The CDR3 is 15 amino acids. From germline, CDR1 is SGHVS and CDR2 FQNEAQ. Deletions cut 5 bases from V and 5 bases from J, with 16 bases between.